The rows below give T cell receptor beta chains drawn from one sample of a study of beta chain features in type 1 diabetes. Profiled with immunoSEQ multiplex PCR; TCRdb holds only in-frame clones, not every one. The data contain around 430,000 clones, around 28% of them singletons. Input material: naive CD4+ T cells from blood. All receptors derive from a man in his late teens or twenties in good health. The CDR3 runs from the conserved cysteine through the conserved F or W. Each record gives: J gene, CDR3 length, V gene, D gene, CDR3 protein. The D gene is left open where the match is weak.

j_gene: TRBJ2-3
len: 15
v_gene: TRBV4-1
d_gene: -
CDR3aa: CASSQVGLNTDTQYF

j_gene: TRBJ2-7
len: 14
v_gene: TRBV5-1
d_gene: -
CDR3aa: CASSLAQGNYEQYF

j_gene: TRBJ2-3
len: 17
v_gene: TRBV30
d_gene: -
CDR3aa: CAWSQGDRSPHMETQYF

j_gene: TRBJ1-2
len: 15
v_gene: TRBV28
d_gene: -
CDR3aa: CASSVTKQRYYGYTF

j_gene: TRBJ2-3
len: 15
v_gene: TRBV10-3
d_gene: TRBD1
CDR3aa: CAINPDRGGTDTQYF

j_gene: TRBJ2-2
len: 16
v_gene: TRBV4-1
d_gene: TRBD1
CDR3aa: CASSPADRVGTGELFF

j_gene: TRBJ2-1
len: 15
v_gene: TRBV15
d_gene: -
CDR3aa: CATSRDSDIYNEQFF

j_gene: TRBJ2-5
len: 14
v_gene: TRBV10-1
d_gene: -
CDR3aa: CASSPPGDTETQYF

j_gene: TRBJ2-2
len: 14
v_gene: TRBV30
d_gene: -
CDR3aa: CAWSLRQDTGELFF

j_gene: TRBJ2-7
len: 15
v_gene: TRBV5-1
d_gene: -
CDR3aa: CASSHARGPAYEQYF

j_gene: TRBJ1-4
len: 14
v_gene: TRBV18
d_gene: -
CDR3aa: CASSSGPAGEKLFF

j_gene: TRBJ2-2
len: 13
v_gene: TRBV18
d_gene: -
CDR3aa: CASSPEYTGELFF

j_gene: TRBJ2-5
len: 14
v_gene: TRBV29-1
d_gene: TRBD2
CDR3aa: CSVYTSGSSETQYF

j_gene: TRBJ2-4
len: 13
v_gene: TRBV7-2
d_gene: -
CDR3aa: CASTTITKNIQYF

j_gene: TRBJ2-6
len: 15
v_gene: TRBV6-5
d_gene: -
CDR3aa: CASSYKGAGANVLTF

j_gene: TRBJ2-1
len: 16
v_gene: TRBV6-6
d_gene: TRBD2
CDR3aa: CASKAGREGQVNEQFF

j_gene: TRBJ1-5
len: 14
v_gene: TRBV30
d_gene: -
CDR3aa: CAWSVRGLNQPQHF

j_gene: TRBJ2-1
len: 14
v_gene: TRBV11-2
d_gene: TRBD1
CDR3aa: CASSPGQGYNEQFF

j_gene: TRBJ1-5
len: 15
v_gene: TRBV7-2
d_gene: -
CDR3aa: CASSWGGSRNQPQHF

j_gene: TRBJ1-2
len: 13
v_gene: TRBV29-1
d_gene: -
CDR3aa: CSVEDQGRDGYTF

j_gene: TRBJ1-1
len: 12
v_gene: TRBV6-5
d_gene: -
CDR3aa: CASSYNGLWAFF

j_gene: TRBJ2-3
len: 13
v_gene: TRBV25-1
d_gene: -
CDR3aa: CASRGLNTDTQYF

j_gene: TRBJ2-1
len: 16
v_gene: TRBV14
d_gene: TRBD2
CDR3aa: CASSQVGGRAYNEQFF

j_gene: TRBJ2-1
len: 13
v_gene: TRBV9
d_gene: -
CDR3aa: CASSAGGHNEQFF

j_gene: TRBJ2-3
len: 17
v_gene: TRBV10-3
d_gene: -
CDR3aa: CAISPGPREGRTDTQYF

j_gene: TRBJ2-1
len: 13
v_gene: TRBV14
d_gene: -
CDR3aa: CASSQVRGNEQFF

j_gene: TRBJ2-5
len: 17
v_gene: TRBV9
d_gene: -
CDR3aa: CASSVGLGYAPQETQYF

j_gene: TRBJ2-1
len: 14
v_gene: TRBV11-2
d_gene: -
CDR3aa: CASSFRASYNEQFF

j_gene: TRBJ2-7
len: 13
v_gene: TRBV2
d_gene: -
CDR3aa: CASFGGGSYEQYF

j_gene: TRBJ1-5
len: 15
v_gene: TRBV7-9
d_gene: TRBD1
CDR3aa: CASSSSPGQGQPQHF

j_gene: TRBJ1-1
len: 13
v_gene: TRBV5-1
d_gene: TRBD1
CDR3aa: CASSPGTATEAFF

j_gene: TRBJ2-3
len: 18
v_gene: TRBV4-3
d_gene: -
CDR3aa: CASSQASLSAMGTDTQYF